This T cell receptor beta chain was obtained from a study of metastatic and nonmetastatic thyroid tumors. There were no patients who had received any treatment before thyroid surgery. The V gene's germline CDR1 is SNHLY and CDR2 FYNNEI. This CDR3 has 15 amino acids. The V end was cut by 1 base, the J end by 4 bases, with 11 bases between. The sample holds a few counts of this clone. With MiXCR, TCRdb reprocessed the PCR reads. The sample has about 59,000 clones, roughly 15% seen once; the top ten hold roughly a tenth. This sequence originates from a male donor with papillary thyroid cancer or a benign thyroid nodule (not recorded which). Some clones in this sample may be carry-over from other donors' samples. Sequenced input: blood. V gene TRBV2 combines with J gene TRBJ2-1, with D possibly matching TRBD2 (6 bases). CDR3 DNA: TGTGCCAGCAGTGAAGGACTAGAGGATTACAATGAGCAGTTCTTC. Translation gives CASSEGLEDYNEQFF.